A single sample is the source of the 19 T cell receptor beta chains below, sequenced in a study of blood T cells in healthy people across ages. For the second PCR, which ran for roughly 7 to 11 cycles, a sample-barcoded 5' primer and a J-beta primer mix were used. TCRdb reanalysed the 5' RACE reads using MiXCR and keeps one entry per CDR3 protein. Of some 1.1 million distinct CDR3 sequences listed, roughly two fifths are singletons. The specimen was blood. The receptors here all came from a man between 18 and 35 years old in good health.

The rearrangement uses TRBV6-5 and TRBJ1-3; weak D call: TRBD1 (6 bases). Per germline, CDR1 MNHEY and CDR2 SVGAGI. The CDR3 sequence is 15 residues long. Trimming removed 9 bases from V and 0 bases from J, with 15 bases in between. DNA of the CDR3: TGTGCCAGTAGGACGGACAGCCACTCTGGAAACACCATATATTTT. Its translation: CASRTDSHSGNTIYF.

This clonotype was counted between two and nine times. This sequence joins TRBV7-9 and TRBJ1-4; no clear D. V was cut by 5 bases and J by 7 bases, with 11 bases left in between. CDR3 size: 13 residues. Germline V gene data show CDR1 as SEHNR and CDR2 as FQNEAQ (reference sequence). In nucleotides, the CDR3 is TGTGCCAGCAGCCGGCCCGGGATTGAAAAACTGTTTTTT. Protein sequence: CASSRPGIEKLFF.

The rearrangement uses TRBV7-9 and TRBJ1-4; 9 positions agree with TRBD1. Germline-derived CDR1 and CDR2 are SEHNR and FQNEAQ (reference sequence). This CDR3 has 16 residues. V shed 5 bases and J 8 bases; nucleotides not matched to a gene: 12. DNA for the CDR3: TGTGCCAGCAGCCCCCGGACAGGGGAGTCCTTCGAAAAACTGTTTTTT. This gives the protein CASSPRTGESFEKLFF.

This CDR3 reads CASSQGRQGHNEKLFF. In DNA, the CDR3 is TGTGCCAGCAGCCAGGGCCGACAGGGGCATAATGAAAAACTGTTTTTT. The chain employs TRBV7-9 and TRBJ1-4; 8 bases align to TRBD1. In germline, CDR1 is SEHNR, CDR2 FQNEAQ (reference sequence). The CDR3 is made up of 16 amino acids. V was clipped by 5 bases and J by 4 bases; unmatched bases: 9. Using reference TRBV7-9 and TRBJ1-4 for the parts outside the CDR3, the full variable domain is DTGVSQNPRHKITKRGQNVTFRCDPISEHNRLYWYRQTLGQGPEFLTYFQNEAQLEKSRLLSDRFSAERPKGSFSTLEIQRTEQGDSAMYLCASSQGRQGHNEKLFFGSGTQLSVL.

V gene TRBV18 combines with J gene TRBJ1-1; tentatively, D is TRBD1 (5 bases). Germline CDR1 reads KGHSH; CDR2 reads LQKENI. V was trimmed by 3 bases and J by 7 bases, leaving 12 bases between them. This CDR3 is built from 13 residues. DNA for the CDR3: TGTGCCAGCTCACCTTCGGACACCCGTGAAGCTTTCTTT. It specifies CASSPSDTREAFF.

Concerning this clonotype itself: A clone one base away is much larger, so this may be a read error. V gene TRBV4-3 combines with J gene TRBJ1-5, with 8 positions matching TRBD1. The CDR3 is 15 amino acids. Germline CDR1 LGHNA, CDR2 YSLEER. The CDR3 region is CANSRTGQGDQPQHF. The CDR3 DNA sequence: TGCGCCAACAGCCGGACCGGACAGGGTGATCAGCCCCAGCATTTT.

In its sample, this clonotype was seen a few times. The chain links TRBV19 to TRBJ2-1; no reliable D call. This CDR3 is 12 amino acids long. V lost 5 bases, J lost 7 bases, and 9 bases lay in between. CDR1 and CDR2 (germline): LNHDA, SQIVND (reference sequence). The CDR3 is CASSALRNEQFF. The CDR3 nucleotides read TGTGCCAGTAGTGCCCTTCGAAATGAGCAGTTCTTC.

J is TRBJ2-1 and V is TRBV27, with 7 nucleotides matching TRBD2. V was pared by 7 bases and J by 2 bases, with 8 bases of the junction left unmatched. This CDR3 contains 15 residues. Germline V gives CDR1 MNHEY, CDR2 SMNVEV (reference sequence). CDR3 sequence: CASKVGGGTYNEQFF. The CDR3 bases are TGTGCCAGCAAGGTTGGGGGGGGGACCTACAATGAGCAGTTCTTC.

This chain joins TRBV7-2 and TRBJ2-1; perhaps TRBD2 as D (5 bases). Looked up from germline, CDR1 is SGHTA and CDR2 is FQGNSA. The V end lost 2 bases, the J end lost 5 bases, and 13 bases lay between the germline ends. The CDR3 length is 15 residues. CDR3 DNA: TGTGCCAGCAGCTTAATTGTCGAGAGGGACAATGAGCAGTTCTTC. It specifies CASSLIVERDNEQFF.

This clonotype was counted ten times or more. In DNA, the CDR3 is TGTGCCAGCAGTTTCGGGGGAATGAACACTGAAGCTTTCTTT. Its translation: CASSFGGMNTEAFF. The J gene is TRBJ1-1, the V gene TRBV12-3 or TRBV12-4, with a tentative D call TRBD1 (5 bases). The V gene lost 3 bases and the J gene lost 0 bases, with 8 bases spanning the gap. The CDR3 runs to 14 residues.

The CDR3 region has the DNA TGTGCCAGCAGTTCCCCTAACGGCCCGGAAGCTAACTATGGCTACACCTTC. Its protein product is CASSSPNGPEANYGYTF. This chain connects TRBV6-5 to TRBJ1-2; D gene unclear. Germline assignment: CDR1 MNHEY and CDR2 SVGAGI. V was pared by 4 bases and J by 0 bases, with 18 bases between. This CDR3 has 17 residues.

The rearrangement joins TRBV9 to TRBJ2-3; 9 bases agree with TRBD2. CDR1 is SGDLS, CDR2 YYNGEE, per germline. V trimming: 2 bases; J trimming: 3 bases; junction bases outside the gene matches: 13. CDR3 size: 18 residues. As DNA, the CDR3 is TGTGCCAGCAGCGTTGCCTCGGGTGGCGGGGGGGCGACAGATACGCAGTATTTT. This codes for CASSVASGGGGATDTQYF.

This clonotype was counted a few times. J is TRBJ2-1 and V is TRBV14, with D tentatively TRBD1 (6 bases). Germline loops: CDR1 SGHDN, CDR2 FVKESK. V lost 4 bases and J 4 bases, leaving 17 bases between the germline ends. The CDR3 length is 16 residues. This chain's CDR3 is CASSRLRGKEYNEQFF. The DNA of the CDR3 is TGTGCCAGCAGCCGGTTAAGGGGGAAGGAATACAATGAGCAGTTCTTC.

J is TRBJ2-3 and V is TRBV7-8, with TRBD1 as a possible D gene (5 bases). CDR3 length: 16 amino acids. Germline loops: CDR1 SGHVS, CDR2 FQNEAQ. V lost 1 base to trimming and J lost 4 bases, with 15 bases between them. CDR3 nucleotides: TGTGCCAGCAGCTTAGTTGACAGTATAATAGCAGATACGCAGTATTTT. Translation: CASSLVDSIIADTQYF. Complete variable domain (other parts from reference TRBV7-8 and TRBJ2-3): GAGVSQSPRYKVAKRGQDVALRCDPISGHVSLFWYQQALGQGPEFLTYFQNEAQLDKSGLPSDRFFAERPEGSVSTLKIQRTQQEDSAVYLCASSLVDSIIADTQYFGPGTRLTVL.

The chain recombines TRBV14 with TRBJ2-3; D not resolved. The CDR3 sequence is 13 residues long. Germline V gene lookup returns CDR1 SGHDN and CDR2 FVKESK. With 1 base removed from V and 5 bases from J, the gap between germline ends came to 7 bases. The CDR3: CASSQVLGDTQYF. For the CDR3, the DNA is TGTGCCAGCAGCCAAGTATTAGGAGATACGCAGTATTTT.

This clonotype occurred a few times. J is TRBJ1-2 and V is TRBV10-3, with D unresolved. The CDR3 length is 14 residues. CDR1 and CDR2 (germline): ENHRY, SYGVKD. V dropped 2 bases and J dropped 0 bases, with 7 bases sitting between them. For the CDR3, the DNA is TGTGCCATCAGTGAGGGCAGTTCTAACTATGGCTACACCTTC. This codes for CAISEGSSNYGYTF.

This clonotype has a handful of counts. The rearrangement links TRBV7-2 to TRBJ2-7; 7 bases line up with TRBD1. V gave up 0 bases and J gave up 4 bases; unmatched junction bases: 6. From germline, CDR1 is SGHTA and CDR2 FQGNSA. CDR3 length equals 15 residues. Here the CDR3 reads CASSLAGGQSYEQYF. The CDR3 DNA reads as TGTGCCAGCAGCTTAGCAGGGGGCCAAAGTTACGAGCAGTACTTC.

The V and J genes are TRBV12-3 or TRBV12-4 and TRBJ1-1; D ambiguous. The CDR3 runs 12 residues. V lost 3 bases and J lost 11, with 13 bases in between. CDR3 loop: CASSFEAVHAFF. DNA for the CDR3: TGTGCCAGCAGTTTTGAGGCTGTTCATGCTTTCTTT.

V usage is TRBV14 and J usage is TRBJ1-2; D gene ambiguous. CDR1 is SGHDN and CDR2 is FVKESK in the germline V gene. The CDR3 spans 14 residues. Trimming shortened V by 0 bases and J by 4 bases, and 9 bases separated the two germline ends. The CDR3 is CASSQEADGYGYTF. The CDR3 coding sequence is TGTGCCAGCAGCCAAGAGGCGGACGGCTATGGCTACACCTTC.